This T cell receptor beta chain was captured in a study of blood T cell repertoires in COVID-19. The CDR3 length is 12 residues. Trimming left V 6 bases short and J 8 bases short, with 13 bases between. Germline V gives CDR1 SGHAT, CDR2 FQNNGV. Assay: immunoSEQ multiplex PCR; the TCRdb copy retains only in-frame clones and omits some. This table holds roughly 170,000 clones, less than 90% found once. The receptor was derived from a man aged 65-85 years with active or convalescent COVID-19. What was sequenced was peripheral blood. This chain joins TRBV11-2 and TRBJ1-2; unclear D gene. The CDR3 is CASRDPPGGYTF. Here the CDR3 DNA reads TGTGCCAGCAGGGACCCTCCGGGGGGCTACACCTTC.